This T cell receptor beta chain was retrieved from a study of resident and recirculating memory T cells in vitiligo. Study-wide findings and caveats: Clonality differed among vitiligo lesions, with no unique dominant clone. Sequences differed between biopsy sites and patients, suggesting private specificity.

The CDR3 runs 15 residues. V lost 6 bases to trimming and J lost 2 bases; unmatched junction nucleotides: 6. From germline, CDR1 is MNHEY and CDR2 SVGAGI. Patients' lesions had not changed for the previous 6 months. Confetti depigmentation, marking active vitiligo, was absent in these patients. Profiled with immunoSEQ multiplex PCR; TCRdb holds only in-frame clones, not every one. The table lists tens of thousands of clones, 90% to 95% of them singletons. In the case of this clone: Its matching antigen is unknown.

The TCR was taken from a male donor with vitiligo. The chain employs TRBV6-5 and TRBJ1-3, with 8 nucleotides matching TRBD1. The specimen sequenced was blood. The CDR3 region is CASRRAGGTGNTIYF. The DNA for the CDR3 is TGTGCCAGCAGGCGAGCAGGGGGCACTGGAAACACCATATATTTT.